The sample holds a few counts of the clone carrying this T cell receptor beta chain. Its specificity is unknown. The data belong to a study of T cells in localized non-small cell lung cancer. Method: immunoSEQ multiplex PCR; TCRdb's copy keeps in-frame clones and lacks some. The sample records under 95,000 clones, around 81% being singletons. The CDR3 runs to 13 residues. V dropped 2 bases and J dropped 4 bases, with 6 bases sitting between them. In germline, CDR1 is SEHNR, CDR2 FQNEAQ (reference sequence). Findings and limits, study-wide: Heterogeneity remains possible because sequencing was limited to only one tumor region.

The chain uses TRBV7-9 and TRBJ1-5, with D uncertain. The TCR was taken from a female donor over 55 with stage I lung adenocarcinoma. Material: peripheral blood, obtained before any cancer treatment. The CDR3 nucleotides are TGTGCCAGCAGCTTATCCGGGAATCAGCCCCAGCATTTT. It is translated as CASSLSGNQPQHF.